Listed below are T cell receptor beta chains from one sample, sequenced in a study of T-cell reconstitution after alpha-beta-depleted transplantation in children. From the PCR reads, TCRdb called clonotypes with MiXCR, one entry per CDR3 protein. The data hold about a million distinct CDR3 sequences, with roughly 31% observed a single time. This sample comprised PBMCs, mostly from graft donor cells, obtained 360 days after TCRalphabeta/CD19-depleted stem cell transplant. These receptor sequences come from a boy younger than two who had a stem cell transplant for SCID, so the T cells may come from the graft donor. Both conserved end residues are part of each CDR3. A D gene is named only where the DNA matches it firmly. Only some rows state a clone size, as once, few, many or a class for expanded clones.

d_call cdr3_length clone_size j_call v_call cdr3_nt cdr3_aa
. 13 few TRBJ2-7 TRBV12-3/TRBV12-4 TGTGCCAGCTTCAAAGGTGGGACCAGCGAGCAGTACTTC CASFKGGTSEQYF
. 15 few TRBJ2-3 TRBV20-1 TGCAGTGCTAGATCCGAGGGGCAATTCACAGATACGCAGTATTTT CSARSEGQFTDTQYF
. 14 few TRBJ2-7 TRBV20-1 TGCAGTGCTAGAAGCCCCAGGGGAGGGTACGAGCAGTACTTC CSARSPRGGYEQYF
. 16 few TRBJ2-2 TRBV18 TGTGCCAGCTCACCAGATCGGTTACCGAACACCGGGGAGCTGTTTTTT CASSPDRLPNTGELFF
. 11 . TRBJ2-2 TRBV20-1 TGCAGTGCTAGAGGCCAGGGGGAGCTGTTTTTT CSARGQGELFF
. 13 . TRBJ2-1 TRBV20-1 TGCAGTGCTCCATCACAGGGCCCCTTTGAGCAGTTCTTC CSAPSQGPFEQFF
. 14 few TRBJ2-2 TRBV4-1 TGCGCCAGCAGCCCGGACAGACCCACCGGGGAGCTGTTTTTT CASSPDRPTGELFF
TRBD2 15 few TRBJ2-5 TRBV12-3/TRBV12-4 TGTGCCAGCAGCCCGACTAGCGGGGGACAAGAGACCCAGTACTTC CASSPTSGGQETQYF
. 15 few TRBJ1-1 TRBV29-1 TGCAGCGCGCAAAGTACCAGGCGGGGATGGTCTGAAGCTTTCTTT CSAQSTRRGWSEAFF
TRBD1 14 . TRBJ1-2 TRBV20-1 TGCAGTGCTAGAGAAGTTGACAGGGTGGGTGGCTACACCTTC CSAREVDRVGGYTF
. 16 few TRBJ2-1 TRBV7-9 TGTGCCAGCAGCTGGGGAGGGGGGCCACCCTACAATGAGCAGTTCTTC CASSWGGGPPYNEQFF
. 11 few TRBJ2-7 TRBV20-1 TGCAGTGCTAGTTTTCGCGACGAGCAGTACTTC CSASFRDEQYF
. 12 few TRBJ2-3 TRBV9 TGTGCCAGCAGCGTAGGCATGGATACGCAGTATTTT CASSVGMDTQYF
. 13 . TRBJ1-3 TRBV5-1 TGCGCCAGCAGCCCCCGGGACGGAAACACCATATATTTT CASSPRDGNTIYF
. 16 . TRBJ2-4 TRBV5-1 TGCGCCAGCAGCTTGTGGAAGTCCGGGGCCAAAAACATTCAGTACTTC CASSLWKSGAKNIQYF
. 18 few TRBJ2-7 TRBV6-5 TGTGCCAGCAGTTATCGTTTTCGGAGGGACGGGAGAACCTACGAGCAGTACTTC CASSYRFRRDGRTYEQYF
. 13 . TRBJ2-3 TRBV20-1 TGCAGTGCTAACACCGATAGCACAGATACGCAGTATTTT CSANTDSTDTQYF
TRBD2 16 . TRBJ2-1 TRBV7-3 TGTGCCAGCAGCTTAACCGGGAGGGCGGGGTACAATGAGCAGTTCTTC CASSLTGRAGYNEQFF
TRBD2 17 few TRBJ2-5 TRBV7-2 TGTGCCAGCAGACAGGGGACTAGCGGGGGCTGGGGAGAGACCCAGTACTTC CASRQGTSGGWGETQYF
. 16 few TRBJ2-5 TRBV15 TGTGCCACCAGCAGAGATGTCGGGGTACCTTCCGGATCCCAGTACTTC CATSRDVGVPSGSQYF
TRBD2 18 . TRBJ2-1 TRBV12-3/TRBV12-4 TGTGCCAGCAGTCTGACTAGCGGGGGGAGGAAAACCTACAATGAGCAGTTCTTC CASSLTSGGRKTYNEQFF
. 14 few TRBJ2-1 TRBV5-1 TGCGCCAGCAGTTCTCCCGGGACTTCTAATGAGCAGTTCTTC CASSSPGTSNEQFF
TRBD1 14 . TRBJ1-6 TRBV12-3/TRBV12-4 TGTGCCAGCAGTTCCGAGACAGGGAATTCACCCCTCCACTTT CASSSETGNSPLHF
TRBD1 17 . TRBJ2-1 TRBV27 TGTGCCAGCAGTTCCAGGGGGACGCGTCGCCTAGTCAATGAGCAGTTCTTC CASSSRGTRRLVNEQFF
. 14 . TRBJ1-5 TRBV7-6 TGTGCCAGGTCGACAGAATTAAGCAATCAGCCCCAGCATTTT CARSTELSNQPQHF
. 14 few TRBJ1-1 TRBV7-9 TGTGCCAGCAGCCCGACCGTAGCGTACACTGAAGCTTTCTTT CASSPTVAYTEAFF
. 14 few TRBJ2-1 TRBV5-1 TGCGCCAGCAGCTTGGACGGAGCTGTCGATGAGCAGTTCTTC CASSLDGAVDEQFF
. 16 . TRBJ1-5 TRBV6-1 TGTGCCAGCAGCCGCGCCCGCGGGGTGGTCGATCAGCCCCAGCATTTT CASSRARGVVDQPQHF
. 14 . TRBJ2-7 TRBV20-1 TGCAGTGCTCCTGGGGGTGTGAGCTCCTACGAGCAGTACTTC CSAPGGVSSYEQYF
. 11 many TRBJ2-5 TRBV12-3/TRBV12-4 TGCGCCAGCAGCTTGGAAGAGACCCAGTACTTC CASSLEETQYF
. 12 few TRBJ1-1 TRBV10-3 TGTGCCATGGGTCCTGGGGGCACTGAAGCTTTCTTT CAMGPGGTEAFF
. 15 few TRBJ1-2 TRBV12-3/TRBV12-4 TGTGCCAGCAGCCTGGGAGGCAGGATGATCTATGGCTACACCTTC CASSLGGRMIYGYTF
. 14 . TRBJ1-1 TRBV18 TGTGCCAGCTCACCACTGGTAGTTGGTACTCAAGCTTTCTTT CASSPLVVGTQAFF
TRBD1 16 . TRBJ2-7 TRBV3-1 TGTGCCAGCAGCCAAGATTCGGGACAGATGACCTACGAGCAGTACTTC CASSQDSGQMTYEQYF